This is a list of T cell receptor beta chains from one sample in a study of T cells after yellow fever vaccination. TCRdb redid the calling of the 5' RACE reads with MiXCR, one entry per CDR3 protein. The table includes 300,000 or so distinct CDR3 sequences, around 13% detected once. The sample here was CD4+ T cells sorted from PBMCs, taken 45 days after the yellow fever booster vaccination. Receptors originate from a man aged 30-40 years who received the YFV17D yellow fever vaccine. Both conserved end residues are part of each CDR3. Each record gives: V gene, D gene, CDR3 protein. The D gene is left open where the match is weak.

TRBV5-6 - CASSFVGNTEAFF
TRBV12-3/TRBV12-4 - CASSLAGTRQETQYF
TRBV10-2 - CASTRAPTYEQYF
TRBV20-1 TRBD2 CSASLAGVREQYF
TRBV16 - CASSVQGFFLSEAFF
TRBV18 - CASSLQPNEQFF
TRBV7-9 - CASNELAATQYF
TRBV20-1 - CSARMGHGANVLTF
TRBV6-2/TRBV6-3 - CASSYLSGSVTDTLYF
TRBV9 - CASSVVDRGSYKTNTGELFF
TRBV20-1 TRBD1 CSARDRRNYEQYF
TRBV7-2 TRBD2 CASSFALSGSSYNEQFF
TRBV7-6 - CASSLEGAGANVLTF
TRBV4-2 TRBD2 CASSRPGLAEYEQYF
TRBV7-8 - CASSLAPGGRNEKLFF
TRBV5-1 - CASSTGANNEQFF
TRBV27 - CASSLPQGEQFF
TRBV20-1 - CSATRAGLPYEQYF
TRBV5-1 TRBD2 CASSLETSGIYEQFF
TRBV20-1 - CSANTAYEQYF
TRBV5-1 TRBD1 CASTIDREAETQYF
TRBV7-8 TRBD2 CASSLVAGAAYEQYF
TRBV5-1 - CASSLRLPSYEQYF
TRBV28 - CAGRPGAIFPEAFF
TRBV7-9 - CASSPGQGSSYNEQFF
TRBV5-1 - CASSSDWYSYEQYF
TRBV29-1 - CSVVSRVAYNEQFF
TRBV3-1 TRBD2 CASRLAGGALDTQYF
TRBV20-1 - CSASGGTSQAFF
TRBV4-3 - CASSQGPGVGATEAFF
TRBV5-1 - CASSFDSLGYTF
TRBV5-1 - CASSRSGGGPYEQYF
TRBV7-9 - CASSGEDEQYF
TRBV6-5 - CASRGCEQYF
TRBV6-2/TRBV6-3 TRBD1 CASSRQGSEDTQYF
TRBV7-2 TRBD2 CASSPRGAGLADTQYF
TRBV5-1 TRBD1 CASSPGGRGRGTEAFF
TRBV20-1 - CSAGPGAGRRSDEQFF
TRBV6-2/TRBV6-3 - CASRRGGTVANVLTF
TRBV12-3/TRBV12-4 - CASSQRRERWQSKAFF
TRBV20-1 TRBD1 CSARVPGTATDTQYF
TRBV6-5 - CASSYSYPARRDGYTF
TRBV29-1 - CSVASRGLLNEQFF
TRBV28 - CASSLLFGGKTQYF